Each of the 18 T cell receptor beta chains below was sequenced from the same sample in a study of CXCR3-negative and CXCR3-positive naive CD8 T cells. The TRB libraries of cDNA were built by UMI-labeled 5' RACE. TCRdb reprocessed the 5' RACE reads and keeps a single row for each CDR3 protein, giving no DNA. The sample is made up of some 41,000 distinct CDR3 sequences, and the top ten hold approximately 12% of it. Specimen: memory CD8+ T cells from blood. All receptors derive from a human donor in good health. Some clones in this sample may be carry-over from other donors' samples.

Its frequency marks this clonotype as medium-sized (0.01 to 0.1%). The chain uses TRBV25-1 and TRBJ2-1; without DNA, the TCRdb call of TRBD2 cannot be checked. Per the germline V gene, CDR1 is MGHDK and CDR2 is SYGVNS. The CDR3 has 16 residues. CDR3 sequence reads: CASSLAGGLSYNEQFF.

The chain combines TRBV7-8 with TRBJ2-1; TCRdb designates TRBD2, a call that cannot be tested without DNA. Germline lookup yields CDR1 SGHVS and CDR2 FQNEAQ. CDR3 length equals 13 residues. CDR3 protein: CASSLIQGHEQFF.

This sequence joins TRBV20-1 and TRBJ2-7; TCRdb indicates TRBD2, and absent DNA this call remains unverified. Germline V gives CDR1 DFQATT, CDR2 SNEGSKA (reference sequence). This CDR3 region has 14 residues. CDR3 sequence reads: CSAGLAGGFYEQYF.

This chain uses TRBV29-1 with TRBJ2-7. Germline-derived CDR1 and CDR2 are SQVTM and ANQGSEA. CDR3 size: 13 residues. CDR3 loop: CSVGPWGSSEQYF.

The chain couples TRBV4-2 to TRBJ2-5; TCRdb returns TRBD2, unconfirmable since there is no DNA. Germline-derived CDR1 and CDR2 are LGHNA and YNFKEQ. This CDR3 has 17 amino acids. The chain's CDR3 is CASRPRTSGGVEETQYF.

V and J are TRBV18 and TRBJ2-2; without DNA, the TCRdb call of TRBD2 cannot be checked. The CDR3 runs 17 residues. Germline values: CDR1 KGHSH, CDR2 LQKENI. The CDR3 protein is CASSQTSGSPNTGELFF.

This chain uses TRBV29-1 with TRBJ1-1; TCRdb selects TRBD1, and the lack of DNA leaves this call unchecked. CDR3 length: 12 residues. Germline loops: CDR1 SQVTM, CDR2 ANQGSEA. Here the CDR3 reads CSPSRGNTEAFF.

The V call is TRBV20-1, the J call TRBJ2-7; TCRdb's D gene call, TRBD1, goes unchecked for lack of DNA. Per germline, CDR1 DFQATT and CDR2 SNEGSKA (reference sequence). This CDR3 has 15 amino acids. CDR3 loop: CSARNLGGVDYEQYF.

The CDR3 sequence is CASSQDRAGSAEGNQPQHF. This chain joins TRBV4-3 and TRBJ1-5; TCRdb's D gene call, TRBD1, goes unchecked for lack of DNA. Germline V gives CDR1 LGHNA, CDR2 YSLEER. The CDR3 runs 19 residues.

The rearrangement joins TRBV29-1 to TRBJ2-7; TCRdb's assignment of TRBD1 cannot be checked, as there is no DNA. The CDR3 is 15 residues long. The germline V gene encodes CDR1 SQVTM and CDR2 ANQGSEA. The CDR3 spells CSVFSPGLGAYEQYF.

The CDR3 protein is CASSNRNQGNKNIQYF. V is TRBV28 and J is TRBJ2-4; the TCRdb call, TRBD1, lacks DNA for checking. The CDR3 loop spans 16 amino acids. Per germline, CDR1 MDHEN and CDR2 SYDVKM.

This chain uses TRBV11-3 with TRBJ2-7; TCRdb's D gene call, TRBD2, goes unchecked for lack of DNA. The CDR3 is 15 amino acids. From germline, CDR1 is SGHNT and CDR2 YENEEA. The CDR3 protein is CASSLGPPFQYEQYF.

V and J are TRBV7-8 and TRBJ2-4; TCRdb indicates TRBD2, and absent DNA this call remains unverified. Germline V lookup: CDR1 SGHVS, CDR2 FQNEAQ. This CDR3 spans 18 amino acids. CDR3 protein: CASSLDLSGGAAKNIQYF.

The chain links TRBV29-1 to TRBJ2-3; TCRdb reports TRBD1, a call that lacks DNA to check it against. This CDR3 is 17 amino acids long. The germline V gene has CDR1 SQVTM and CDR2 ANQGSEA. This chain's CDR3 is CSVEEGTGTGITDTQYF.

The chain is built from TRBV9 and TRBJ2-1. The CDR3 runs 13 residues. CDR1 SGDLS and CDR2 YYNGEE come from the germline V gene. The CDR3 sequence: CASSVAGSGEQFF.

The chain is built from TRBV9 and TRBJ2-7; the D call of TRBD1 rests on TCRdb alone, since no DNA is present to check it. Germline V gene lookup returns CDR1 SGDLS and CDR2 YYNGEE. The CDR3 sequence is 13 residues long. The CDR3 protein is CALRGTERYEQYF.

V usage is TRBV7-2 and J usage is TRBJ1-1; the TCRdb call, TRBD1, lacks DNA for checking. The germline gives CDR1 SGHTA, CDR2 FQGNSA. This CDR3 spans 16 amino acids. Here the CDR3 reads CASSLDPGAVVTEAFF.

The genes are TRBV7-6 and TRBJ2-7. CDR1 is SGHVS and CDR2 is FNYEAQ in the germline V gene. The CDR3 extends over 15 amino acids. CDR3 loop: CASSRRTGSSYEQYF.